This passage covers 25 T cell receptor beta chains from one sample sequenced in a study of post-analysis software for immune sequencing data. General study findings and limits: Roughly 5 TRBV segments occurring more often in patients than controls included TRBV5-6, TRBV5-1 and TRBV20-1.

What these receptors recognize is not known. Included in the TCR beta cDNA libraries were unique molecular identifiers. From the PCR reads, TCRdb called clonotypes with MiXCR, one entry per CDR3 protein. The sample has roughly 650,000 distinct CDR3 sequences, 55% to 70% seen once. What was sequenced was blood. These receptors were taken from a girl aged 2 to 9 with multiple sclerosis.

Of note for this clonotype: One end of the junction varies from germline; a read error may be responsible. The genes are TRBV12-5 and TRBJ1-2, with D unresolved. CDR3 length: 11 residues. CDR1 and CDR2 from the germline V gene are LGHNT and FRNRAP. CDR3 sequence: CASGTLDGYIF. In nucleotides, the CDR3 is TGTGCTAGTGGTACGCTGGATGGCTACATCTTC.

The chain carries TRBV4-1 and TRBJ2-5, with D perhaps matching TRBD1 or TRBD2 (5 bases each). The CDR3 has 15 amino acids. Looked up from germline, CDR1 is MGHRA and CDR2 is YSYEKL. Trimming stripped 4 bases from V and 1 base from J, with 13 bases between. The CDR3 region is CASSPARDVQETQYF. CDR3 nucleotide sequence: TGCGCCAGCAGCCCAGCTCGGGACGTCCAAGAGACCCAGTACTTC.

The chain joins TRBV7-2 to TRBJ2-5; TRBD2 matches at 9 bases. The CDR3 is 16 amino acids. Germline values: CDR1 SGHTA, CDR2 FQGNSA. V gave up 2 bases and J gave up 5 bases; unmatched junction bases: 9. CDR3 DNA: TGTGCCAGCAGCTTAATGGGGACTAGCACTTCGGAGACCCAGTACTTC. Translating gives CASSLMGTSTSETQYF.

The chain links TRBV5-5 to TRBJ2-2, with unresolved D. The CDR3 is 15 residues long. Germline V gene lookup returns CDR1 SGHKS and CDR2 YYEKEE (reference sequence). Between the trimmed V and J ends, which lost 0 bases and 2 bases, there was a span of 8 bases. In DNA form, the CDR3 reads TGTGCCAGCAGCTTGGCCTCAGTTAACACCGGGGAGCTGTTTTTT. This encodes CASSLASVNTGELFF.

The chain combines TRBV6-2 or TRBV6-3 with TRBJ1-1; the D is unclear. Looked up from germline, CDR1 is MNHEY and CDR2 is SVGEGT. The CDR3 totals 13 residues. V lost 0 bases and J 6 bases, leaving 8 bases between the germline ends. CDR3 amino acids: CASSYSTRPEAFF. The CDR3 DNA reads as TGTGCCAGCAGTTACTCGACCCGCCCTGAAGCTTTCTTT.

The gene calls are TRBV15 and TRBJ2-5; D ambiguous. The end of the DNA is better explained by TRBJ2-7, so the J call may be wrong. This CDR3 region has 12 residues. Germline CDR1 reads LNHNV; CDR2 reads YYDKDF (reference sequence). The CDR3, as DNA: TGTGCCACCAGCCTTCCGTTCTACGAGCAGTACTTC. This gives the protein CATSLPFYEQYF.

This clonotype turned up a few times. This chain connects TRBV20-1 to TRBJ1-5; D is undetermined. This CDR3 has 13 amino acids. V was trimmed by 4 bases and J by 0 bases, leaving 7 bases between them. In germline, CDR1 is DFQATT, CDR2 SNEGSKA (reference sequence). The CDR3 loop is CSAIRDSNQPQHF. CDR3 DNA sequence: TGCAGTGCTATAAGGGATAGCAATCAGCCCCAGCATTTT.

This clonotype was picked up a small number of times. V usage is TRBV12-3 or TRBV12-4 and J usage is TRBJ2-5, with 7 nucleotides matching TRBD2. With V trimmed by 5 bases and J by 1 base, 7 bases remained unmatched. The length of the CDR3 is 15 residues. The CDR3 region has the DNA TGTGCCAGCAGTCCATGGGGGGGGAGCCAAGAGACCCAGTACTTC. This gives the protein CASSPWGGSQETQYF.

The CDR3 DNA follows: TGTGCCAGCAGCCTTAGGACGACAGGGACCCAAGAGACCCAGTACTTC. Amino acid sequence: CASSLRTTGTQETQYF. The chain employs TRBV7-2 and TRBJ2-5; TRBD1 aligns across 7 bases. CDR1 is SGHTA and CDR2 is FQGNSA in the germline V gene. The CDR3 has 16 amino acids. With V trimmed by 5 bases and J by 1 base, 10 bases remained unmatched.

This chain joins TRBV20-1 and TRBJ2-5; the D is unclear. The V gene lost 2 bases and the J gene lost 4 bases, with 5 bases spanning the gap. There are 11 residues in the CDR3. In germline, CDR1 is DFQATT, CDR2 SNEGSKA (reference sequence). The CDR3 sequence: CSARRSETQYF. DNA for the CDR3: TGCAGTGCTAGAAGGTCAGAGACCCAGTACTTC.

The CDR3 protein is CASSPLRGEQYF. In DNA form, the CDR3 reads TGTGCCAGCAGCCCCCTACGTGGGGAGCAGTACTTC. The chain couples TRBV6-6 to TRBJ2-5; the D gene is possibly TRBD2 (5 bases). Deletions cut 6 bases from V and 11 bases from J, with 16 bases between. This CDR3 has 12 amino acids. Germline CDR1 reads MNHNY; CDR2 reads SVGAGI (reference sequence).

The table lists this clonotype with a few counts. The V gene is TRBV29-1, the J gene TRBJ2-5; no firm D call. Germline V CDR1 and CDR2: SQVTM, ANQGSEA. This CDR3 contains 12 residues. V gave up 3 bases and J gave up 0 bases, with 5 bases separating them. CDR3: CSVEVNQETQYF. The CDR3 bases are TGCAGCGTTGAGGTCAACCAAGAGACCCAGTACTTC.

V gene TRBV3-1 combines with J gene TRBJ2-7; either TRBD1 or TRBD2 may supply D (5 bases each). TRBJ2-5 matches the DNA end more closely, so the J call is doubtful. The CDR3 runs to 16 residues. CDR1 and CDR2 from the germline V gene are LGHDT and YNNKEL (reference sequence). The CDR3 DNA follows: TGTGCCAGCAGCCCGGGGCGAGGGTATTATCCCAAGACCCAGTACTTC. Translation: CASSPGRGYYPKTQYF.

This clonotype was detected a few times. The chain uses TRBV29-1 and TRBJ2-1; D remains unclear. Germline V gene data show CDR1 as SQVTM and CDR2 as ANQGSEA. The CDR3 length is 10 residues. Trimming cost V 7 bases and J 6 bases, with 7 bases left between them. The CDR3 loop reads CSAQSNEQFF. The CDR3 DNA follows: TGCAGCGCGCAGTCCAATGAGCAGTTCTTC.

The V gene is TRBV6-1, the J gene TRBJ2-1, with D possibly matching TRBD1 (5 bases). The CDR3 is made up of 14 amino acids. The V end lost 4 bases, the J end lost 5 bases, and 12 bases lay between the germline ends. Germline CDR1 and CDR2: MNHNS and SASEGT. Here the CDR3 reads CASSATDINNEQFF. The DNA for the CDR3 is TGTGCCAGCAGTGCGACAGATATCAACAATGAGCAGTTCTTC.

The genes are TRBV6-5 and TRBJ1-1; D remains unclear. Trimming took 6 bases from V and 1 from J, leaving 15 bases between them. The CDR3 is 15 amino acids. The germline gives CDR1 MNHEY, CDR2 SVGAGI. CDR3 in amino acids: CASSLKGSGNTEAFF. Written as DNA, the CDR3 is TGTGCCAGCAGCCTGAAAGGGTCAGGGAACACTGAAGCTTTCTTT.

This clonotype was detected only a few times. This chain uses TRBV20-1 with TRBJ2-5; 11 bases agree with TRBD2. With 1 base clipped from V and 2 bases from J, the junction kept 3 bases outside the gene matches. The CDR3 is made up of 15 amino acids. CDR1 and CDR2 (germline): DFQATT, SNEGSKA (reference sequence). The DNA of the CDR3 is TGCAGTGCTAGAGTTCTAGCGGGAGGACAAGAGACCCAGTACTTC. Amino acid sequence: CSARVLAGGQETQYF.

The chain employs TRBV11-2 and TRBJ2-7; 8 bases are a match to TRBD2. CDR3 length: 15 residues. Germline V gene sequence: CDR1 SGHAT, CDR2 FQNNGV. V was pared by 6 bases and J by 5 bases, with 12 bases of the junction left unmatched. The CDR3 DNA reads as TGTGCCAGCAGTTCCATCTCAACGGGAGGGGACGAGCAGTACTTC. This sequence encodes CASSSISTGGDEQYF. The variable domain in full, completed from reference TRBV11-2 and TRBJ2-7, reads EAGVAQSPRYKIIEKRQSVAFWCNPISGHATLYWYQQILGQGPKLLIQFQNNGVVDDSQLPKDRFSAERLKGVDSTLKIQPAKLEDSAVYLCASSSISTGGDEQYFGPGTRLTVT.

A few counts support this clonotype. The CDR3 bases are TGTGCCAGCAGCTTAGTGTCGGCTAGCAGGGAGACCCAGTACTTC. Protein product: CASSLVSASRETQYF. The genes are TRBV7-2 and TRBJ2-5; the D gene is possibly TRBD2 (5 bases). Trimming removed 1 base at V and 5 bases at J, with 14 bases between. The CDR3 is 15 residues long. CDR1 and CDR2 from the germline V gene are SGHTA and FQGNSA.

V usage is TRBV20-1 and J usage is TRBJ2-5, with 9 bases aligning to TRBD2. The V gene's germline CDR1 is DFQATT and CDR2 SNEGSKA (reference sequence). This CDR3 has 14 amino acids. The V segment lost 3 bases and the J segment 1 base; nucleotides outside the gene matches: 3. The CDR3 protein is CSARKAGGQETQYF. In DNA, the CDR3 is TGCAGTGCTAGGAAAGCGGGGGGCCAAGAGACCCAGTACTTC.

The CDR3 DNA follows: TGCAGCGTTGACCAGAGGGGGAGGGAGACCCAGTACTTC. Its protein product is CSVDQRGRETQYF. The chain couples TRBV29-1 to TRBJ2-7; D might be TRBD1 or TRBD2, each matching 6 bases. The last part of the DNA fits TRBJ2-5 better; the J call may be wrong. The CDR3 length is 13 residues. Germline V gene sequence: CDR1 SQVTM, CDR2 ANQGSEA.

This rearrangement joins TRBV29-1 to TRBJ1-2; 9 bases map to TRBD1. The J segment lost 6 bases and the V segment lost 6 bases, leaving 14 bases of the junction unmatched. The CDR3 is 15 residues long. Germline lookup yields CDR1 SQVTM and CDR2 ANQGSEA. This CDR3 reads CSVPLGQGWGNGYTF. CDR3 bases: TGCAGCGTCCCCCTTGGACAGGGGTGGGGGAATGGCTACACCTTC.

The chain employs TRBV12-3 or TRBV12-4 and TRBJ1-1; 12 bases map to TRBD1. The CDR3 runs to 15 residues. V dropped 4 bases and J dropped 2; count of bases not matched to a gene: 2. In DNA, the CDR3 is TGTGCCAGCAGTTCCGGGACAGGGGGCAACACTGAAGCTTTCTTT. It translates to CASSSGTGGNTEAFF.

The chain has TRBV7-8 and TRBJ2-1, with D possibly matching TRBD1 (6 bases). The CDR3 has 15 amino acids. CDR1 is SGHVS, CDR2 FQNEAQ, per germline. V was pared by 6 bases and J by 5 bases, with 17 bases between. CDR3 loop: CASSLTGHVNNEQFF. CDR3 sequence (DNA): TGTGCCAGCAGTCTAACGGGACACGTCAACAATGAGCAGTTCTTC.

In this sample, this clonotype turned up a few times. This sequence joins TRBV29-1 and TRBJ1-2; TRBD1 is a possible D gene (5 bases). The germline V and J ends were trimmed by 0 bases and 4 bases, with 9 bases remaining between them. The germline V gene has CDR1 SQVTM and CDR2 ANQGSEA. This CDR3 region has 13 residues. CDR3 nucleotides: TGCAGCGTTGAAGACAGGGAGATCTATGGCTACACCTTC. It is translated as CSVEDREIYGYTF.